Reported below is one T cell receptor (beta chain). This record comes from a study of CD8 T cells in Susac syndrome. The authors reverse transcribed roughly 0.5 to 1 ug RNA with random hexamers. TCRdb reanalysed the immunoSEQ multiplex PCR reads using MiXCR and keeps one entry per CDR3 protein. The sample consists of about 300,000 distinct CDR3 sequences, almost 85% of them appearing once. Germline V lookup: CDR1 MNHEY, CDR2 SVGAGI. The CDR3 loop spans 13 amino acids. Trimming stripped 1 base from V and 1 base from J, with 4 bases between. CD8+ and CD4+ T cells from blood underwent TCR beta sequencing.

Sequencing was done on a sample of CD8+ T cells from PBMCs. The receptor comes from a human donor with multiple sclerosis. The chain combines TRBV6-5 with TRBJ1-1; no reliable D call. CDR3 sequence (DNA): TGTGCCAGCAGTTACTTCGGGAACACTGAAGCTTTCTTT. Protein sequence: CASSYFGNTEAFF.